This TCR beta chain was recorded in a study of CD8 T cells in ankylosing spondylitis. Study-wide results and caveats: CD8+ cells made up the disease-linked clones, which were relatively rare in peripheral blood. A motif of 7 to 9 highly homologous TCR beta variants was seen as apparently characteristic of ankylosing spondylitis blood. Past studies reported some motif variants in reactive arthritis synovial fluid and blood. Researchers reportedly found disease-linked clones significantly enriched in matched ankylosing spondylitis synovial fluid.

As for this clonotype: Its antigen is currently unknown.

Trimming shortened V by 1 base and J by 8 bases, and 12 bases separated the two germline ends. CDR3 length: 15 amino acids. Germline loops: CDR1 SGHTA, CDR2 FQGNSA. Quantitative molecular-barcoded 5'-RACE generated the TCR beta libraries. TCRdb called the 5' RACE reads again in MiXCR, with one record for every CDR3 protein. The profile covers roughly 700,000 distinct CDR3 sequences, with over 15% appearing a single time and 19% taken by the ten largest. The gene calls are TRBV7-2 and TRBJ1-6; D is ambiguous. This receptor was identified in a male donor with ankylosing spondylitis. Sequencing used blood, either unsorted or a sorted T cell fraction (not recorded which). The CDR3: CASSLEGSGHSPLHF. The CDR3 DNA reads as TGTGCCAGCAGCTTAGAAGGGAGCGGGCATTCACCCCTCCACTTT.